The rows below give T cell receptor beta chains drawn from one sample of a study of cytomegalovirus exposure and HLA in healthy donors. Profiled with immunoSEQ multiplex PCR; TCRdb holds only in-frame clones, not every one. The table has around 400,000 clones, 86% seen once. Sequencing was performed on PBMCs. These receptors all come from a young woman in good health and CMV-seronegative. The CDR3 runs from the conserved cysteine through the conserved F or W. A D gene is named only where the DNA matches it firmly. Expanded clones are given a class, and other clones once, few, many or no size at all.

TGCGCCAGCAGCTTGCGTGGCGGGGGGAACTATGGCTACACCTTC CASSLRGGGNYGYTF TRBV5-1 . TRBJ1-2 few
TGCAGCGTGGAGGAGGAGACCCAGTACTTC CSVEEETQYF TRBV29-1 . TRBJ2-5 .
TGTGCCAGCAGAGGACTGGTCTCCTACGAGCAGTACTTC CASRGLVSYEQYF TRBV2 . TRBJ2-7 .
TGTGCCTGGGGGAGGGGCTCCGCGGGGGAAAAACTGTTTTTT CAWGRGSAGEKLFF TRBV30 . TRBJ1-4 once
TGCGCCAGCAGTCAAGGGTCGGGGTCGAAGGGTTCACCAACCGGGGACACTGAAGCTTTCTTT CASSQGSGSKGSPTGDTEAFF TRBV23-1 . TRBJ1-1 .
TGTGCCAGCAGCCTAACAGGGGGTGGGAATCAGCCCCAGCATTTT CASSLTGGGNQPQHF TRBV14 TRBD1 TRBJ1-5 .
TGTGCCACACACAGGGAAAGCAATCAGCCCCAGCATTTT CATHRESNQPQHF TRBV6-1 . TRBJ1-5 .
TGTGCCAGCAGTCATTCAGGAACCGGGGCCAACGTCCTGACTTTC CASSHSGTGANVLTF TRBV28 . TRBJ2-6 .
TGTGCCAGTAGGCAGGGGGCGAACGGCAATCAGCCCCAGCATTTT CASRQGANGNQPQHF TRBV19 TRBD1 TRBJ1-5 .
TGTGCCAGCAATGGACTCCGCTCCCCCGATACGCAGTATTTT CASNGLRSPDTQYF TRBV6-1 . TRBJ2-3 .
TGCAGCGTTGTAAGGGGAACCACAGATACGCAGTATTTT CSVVRGTTDTQYF TRBV29-1 . TRBJ2-3 .
TGTGCCAGCAGCGTAGGGGCAGGGGGCGGACCCTACGAGCAGTACTTC CASSVGAGGGPYEQYF TRBV9 TRBD1 TRBJ2-7 .
TGCGCCAGCAGCCAAGCGACTGTCTCCTACAATGAGCAGTTCTTC CASSQATVSYNEQFF TRBV4-1 . TRBJ2-1 .
TGTGCCAGCAGCCATAGGACTAGCGGGAGTAGATACGAGCAGTACTTC CASSHRTSGSRYEQYF TRBV2 TRBD2 TRBJ2-7 .
TGTGCCAGCAGTTTCTTTGGGGGGTTTACCTACGAGCAGTACTTC CASSFFGGFTYEQYF TRBV28 . TRBJ2-7 .
TGTGCCAGCAGTTTAGACCAAGCGGGGGGGTCCCAAAATGAGCAGTTCTTC CASSLDQAGGSQNEQFF TRBV28 TRBD2 TRBJ2-1 .
TGTGCCAGCAGCTTGGATGGGACAGGGGCATTCGATACGCAGTATTTT CASSLDGTGAFDTQYF TRBV5-4 TRBD1 TRBJ2-3 .
TGCGCCAGCAGCCAAGAACTAGGGAGCTATGGCTACACCTTC CASSQELGSYGYTF TRBV4-1 . TRBJ1-2 once
TGTGCCTGCCATCGACTAGACGACACCGGGGAGCTGTTTTTT CACHRLDDTGELFF TRBV30 . TRBJ2-2 .
TGTGCCAGCAGTTCGGGGATGGAAGACATTCAGTACTTC CASSSGMEDIQYF TRBV27 . TRBJ2-4 .
TGTGCCATCAGGCTGAGAGATGAAGCTTTCTTT CAIRLRDEAFF TRBV10-3 . TRBJ1-1 .
TGCGCCAGCAGCTTACAGGAAGACTATGGCTACACCTTC CASSLQEDYGYTF TRBV5-1 . TRBJ1-2 .
TGTGCCAGCAGCGTTAGCGGGCTTTCCTACAATGAGCAGTTCTTC CASSVSGLSYNEQFF TRBV9 TRBD2 TRBJ2-1 .
TGTGCCAGCAGTGAAGCTAGTTACGAGCAGTACTTC CASSEASYEQYF TRBV6-1 . TRBJ2-7 .
TGTGCCAGCAGCTCATCCCCAACAGATACGCAGTATTTT CASSSSPTDTQYF TRBV7-2 . TRBJ2-3 .
TGTGCCAGCAGTGCGGTGACAGGGGTGTGGGACGAGCAGTACTTC CASSAVTGVWDEQYF TRBV25-1 TRBD1 TRBJ2-7 .
TGTGCCAGCAGCATATTTTCCACCGGGGAGCTGTTTTTT CASSIFSTGELFF TRBV7-8 . TRBJ2-2 .
TGTGCCAGCAGCTTAACTTTGGCGGGAGATTGGGCTGAAGCTTTCTTT CASSLTLAGDWAEAFF TRBV7-9 . TRBJ1-1 .
TGTGCCAGCAGCTACAGGGGCCAAGAGACCCAGTACTTC CASSYRGQETQYF TRBV7-9 TRBD1 TRBJ2-5 .
TGTGCCAGCAGTGAAAGAGGCACAGATACGCAGTATTTT CASSERGTDTQYF TRBV25-1 . TRBJ2-3 .
TGCGCCAGCAGCTTGGCAGGGGTCTACAATGAGCAGTTCTTC CASSLAGVYNEQFF TRBV5-1 . TRBJ2-1 .
TGTGCCAGCAGCCCCGGCCGCGGGGGGCCACAAGAGACCCAGTACTTC CASSPGRGGPQETQYF TRBV4-2 TRBD2 TRBJ2-5 .
TGTGCCAGCTCACCCCAGAGCGGGAACGAGCAGTACTTC CASSPQSGNEQYF TRBV18 TRBD2 TRBJ2-7 .
TGTGCCAGCAGTCCGGAGGGAAGGGGAAGCAATCAGCCCCAGCATTTT CASSPEGRGSNQPQHF TRBV27 . TRBJ1-5 .
TGTGCCAGCAGCTTTCGAGGGGGAAAACTGTTTTTT CASSFRGGKLFF TRBV7-9 . TRBJ1-4 once
TGCGCCAGCAGCCGTATACTAGCGGGGGGGCGAAATGAGCAGTTCTTC CASSRILAGGRNEQFF TRBV5-1 TRBD2 TRBJ2-1 .
TGTGCCAGCAGTTTCGGCGGACAGGGCCCTAACCCTATCTCCTACGAGCAGTACTTC CASSFGGQGPNPISYEQYF TRBV27 TRBD1 TRBJ2-7 .
TGCGCCAGCAGCCAAGCCCCGGGGGGAGAAAAACTGTTTTTT CASSQAPGGEKLFF TRBV4-1 . TRBJ1-4 .
TGCGCCAGCAGTCAATCGCGGGTTGGGGGGAATGGGGCCAACGTCCTGACTTTC CASSQSRVGGNGANVLTF TRBV23-1 . TRBJ2-6 .
TGTGCCAGCAGTTACGACGGAGACGAGCAGTACTTC CASSYDGDEQYF TRBV6-5 . TRBJ2-7 .
TGTGCCAGCAGCCAAATCAGCGGGAGCATCAATGAGCAGTTCTTC CASSQISGSINEQFF TRBV4-2 TRBD2 TRBJ2-1 .
TGTGCCAGTAGTCCCCGGACAGCCTCCTACGAGCAGTACTTC CASSPRTASYEQYF TRBV19 . TRBJ2-7 .
TGTGCCAGCAGCTTCTGGGGGGGCGGCACAGATACGCAGTATTTT CASSFWGGGTDTQYF TRBV7-2 . TRBJ2-3 .
TGCGCCAGCAGCCATATTGCTAGACTAGCGGGGGGCCTTACCGGGGAGCTGTTTTTT CASSHIARLAGGLTGELFF TRBV4-1 TRBD2 TRBJ2-2 few
TGTGCCAGCAGTTTATCCTTCTATGGCTACACCTTC CASSLSFYGYTF TRBV28 . TRBJ1-2 .
TGTGCCAGCACGGGGGCAGGGGGATCGACCGGGGAGCTGTTTTTT CASTGAGGSTGELFF TRBV2 . TRBJ2-2 once
TGCAGCACCTGGACAACCTATGGCTACACCTTC CSTWTTYGYTF TRBV29-1 . TRBJ1-2 .
TGTGCCAGCATAGGACTAGCGACTTCGGGGGAGCTGTTTTTT CASIGLATSGELFF TRBV2 TRBD2 TRBJ2-2 .
TGTGCCAGCAGCCCACAGGGGAGCAATCAGCCCCAGCATTTT CASSPQGSNQPQHF TRBV27 TRBD1 TRBJ1-5 .
TGTGCCAGCAGTTTATCGAGGACAGATACGCAGTATTTT CASSLSRTDTQYF TRBV27 . TRBJ2-3 .
TGTGCCAGCAGCTCGGGACTAGCGGGAGCGGCTGAGACCCAGTACTTC CASSSGLAGAAETQYF TRBV7-9 TRBD2 TRBJ2-5 .
TGTGCCAGCAGTTCCCCCGAAGAGACCCAGTACTTC CASSSPEETQYF TRBV6-5 . TRBJ2-5 .
TGTGCCAGCAGCTTTCCGGGACAGGGGGTCTGGGGTGGCTACACCTTC CASSFPGQGVWGGYTF TRBV5-4 TRBD1 TRBJ1-2 .
TGTGCCAGTAGCCCTATTGATTCACCCCTCCACTTT CASSPIDSPLHF TRBV19 . TRBJ1-6 .
TGTGCCAGCTCCTTTAGGGGAGGGCTCTACGAGCAGTACTTC CASSFRGGLYEQYF TRBV27 TRBD2 TRBJ2-7 .
TGCGCTGGAAAGCGGACAGATACGCAGTATTTT CAGKRTDTQYF TRBV29-1 . TRBJ2-3 .
TGCAGCGATAAACAGGGCCGCTATGGCTACACCTTC CSDKQGRYGYTF TRBV29-1 . TRBJ1-2 .